Below are 8 T cell receptor beta chains sequenced from a single sample in a study of identical twins (dated by TCRdb to 2016 to 2018). The library was built by means of 5' RACE. The instrument given in TCRdb is Illumina HiSeq 2000. The public reads were run again by TCRdb, first through fastp at Q25 and then through MiXCR, and only productive beta chains were kept. Under each unique CDR3 protein, matching rows form one entry showing the most common genes and DNA. Recorded for this sample are about 700,000 distinct CDR3 sequences; more than 6.5% of them occurred a single time. Clones ranked in the top ten supply around 0.98% of the sample. Separately, the same data were catalogued under a study of yellow fever vaccine responses in identical twins.

The sample consisted of PBMCs. The source is a woman between 18 and 29 years old in good health.

For the CDR3, the DNA is TGCAGCGTTGGGGAGTCCGGGACAGCTAATCAGCCCCAGCATTTT. Its translation: CSVGESGTANQPQHF. This chain links TRBV29-1 with TRBJ1-5; 7 bases agree with TRBD1. There are 15 residues in the CDR3. The germline CDR1 and CDR2 sequences are SQVTM and ANQGSEA. The trim removed 4 bases at V and 4 bases at J, leaving 10 bases unmatched. Full variable domain (missing parts from reference TRBV29-1 and TRBJ1-5): SAVISQKPSRDICQRGTSLTIQCQVDSQVTMMFWYRQQPGQSLTLIATANQGSEATYESGFVIDKFPISRPNLTFSTLTVSNMSPEDSSIYLCSVGESGTANQPQHFGDGTRLSIL.

This chain connects TRBV27 to TRBJ1-1; no firm D call. Germline CDR1 is MNHEY and CDR2 is SMNVEV (reference sequence). This CDR3 is 12 amino acids long. The germline V and J ends were trimmed by 4 bases and 4 bases, with 7 bases remaining between them. CDR3 region: CASSSRGTEAFF. As DNA, the CDR3 is TGTGCCAGCAGTTCCCGGGGCACTGAAGCTTTCTTT.

This clonotype was seen a handful of times. The rearrangement joins TRBV7-6 to TRBJ2-7, with D uncertain. Germline assignment: CDR1 SGHVS and CDR2 FNYEAQ. The CDR3 contains 14 residues. V shed 2 bases and J shed 3 bases, with 11 bases lying between them. CDR3 coding DNA: TGTGCCAGCAGCTTAAGACCTGATGGCTACGAGCAGTACTTC. This sequence encodes CASSLRPDGYEQYF.

This chain joins TRBV27 and TRBJ2-2; D possibly uses TRBD1 or TRBD2 (5 bases each). Trimming removed 5 bases from V and 5 bases from J, with 18 bases in between. Germline V CDR1 and CDR2: MNHEY, SMNVEV (reference sequence). The CDR3 spans 16 residues. The CDR3 loop is CASSPTPGTRTGELFF. The CDR3 region has the DNA TGTGCCAGCAGTCCAACCCCAGGGACGCGGACCGGGGAGCTGTTTTTT.

This clonotype was counted between two and nine times. The chain links TRBV28 to TRBJ2-5, with a possible D match to TRBD2 (6 bases). V was shortened by 6 bases and J by 1 base, with 12 bases between the two germline ends. Germline loops: CDR1 MDHEN, CDR2 SYDVKM. The CDR3 extends over 14 amino acids. CDR3 sequence (DNA): TGTGCCAGCAGCGGGGCGGGGTCCCAAGAGACCCAGTACTTC. Encoded protein: CASSGAGSQETQYF.

The chain recombines TRBV5-6 with TRBJ2-7; 9 bases line up with TRBD2. Trimming at V came to 0 bases and at J to 5 bases, leaving 9 bases not matched to a gene. The germline CDR1 and CDR2 sequences are SGHDT and YYEEEE. The CDR3 length is 16 residues. This CDR3 reads CASSLAWGTSFHEQYF. The CDR3 bases are TGTGCCAGCAGCTTGGCCTGGGGGACTAGCTTCCACGAGCAGTACTTC.

This clonotype was seen a few times. The V gene is TRBV3-1, the J gene TRBJ1-5; D might be TRBD1 (5 bases). V was trimmed by 0 bases and J by 6 bases, leaving 12 bases between them. This CDR3 has 15 residues. The germline gives CDR1 LGHDT, CDR2 YNNKEL (reference sequence). The DNA of the CDR3 is TGTGCCAGCAGCCAAGATGGGGCAGGGATTCAGCCCCAGCATTTT. As protein: CASSQDGAGIQPQHF.

The chain is built from TRBV19 and TRBJ2-1, with 13 positions matching TRBD2. This CDR3 region has 16 residues. Germline CDR1 is LNHDA and CDR2 is SQIVND (reference sequence). Germline trimming cut 3 bases from V and 10 bases from J; bases unmatched to any gene: 9. The CDR3 DNA sequence: TGTGCCAGTAGTATCCTGACTAGCGGGGGGCATCGGGAGCAGTTCTTC. Encoded protein: CASSILTSGGHREQFF.